The 26 T cell receptor beta chains reported below all come from one sample, sequenced in a study of cytomegalovirus exposure and HLA in healthy donors. 60 Vbeta and 13 Jbeta primers were used in PCR. Repertoires were generated with immunoSEQ multiplex PCR, while TCRdb's copy carries only in-frame clones and drops some. This table holds 30,000 to 40,000 clones, less than 85% found once. Sample: PBMCs. These receptors all stem from a woman in her twenties or thirties in good health and CMV-seropositive.

V and J are TRBV6-5 and TRBJ1-1; TRBD1 might be the D (5 bases). V dropped 4 bases and J dropped 1 base, with 16 bases sitting between them. Germline assignment: CDR1 MNHEY and CDR2 SVGAGI. This CDR3 is built from 16 residues. Written as DNA, the CDR3 is TGTGCCAGCAGTTCCGGCTTGGACACGCCGAACACTGAAGCTTTCTTT. Encoded protein: CASSSGLDTPNTEAFF.

V is TRBV15 and J is TRBJ2-4, with D perhaps TRBD1 (6 bases). Germline CDR1 is LNHNV and CDR2 is YYDKDF (reference sequence). The CDR3 has 15 residues. Trimming removed 0 bases at V and 6 bases at J, with 12 bases between. CDR3 sequence reads: CATSRDRGRGNIQYF. The CDR3 DNA sequence: TGTGCCACCAGCAGAGACAGGGGACGAGGAAACATTCAGTACTTC.

Turning to this clone: Other DNA sequences in the same sample also yield this CDR3. The V gene is TRBV7-8, the J gene TRBJ2-7, with D maybe TRBD2 (6 bases). Trimming took 1 base from V and 1 from J, leaving 11 bases between them. Germline-derived CDR1 and CDR2 are SGHVS and FQNEAQ. The CDR3 runs to 15 residues. CDR3 protein: CASSLVLAQSYEQYF. The DNA of the CDR3 is TGTGCCAGCAGCTTAGTACTAGCCCAATCCTACGAGCAGTACTTC.

This chain connects TRBV5-4 to TRBJ2-5, with D possibly being TRBD1 (8 bases). Trimming cost V 4 bases and J 7 bases, with 20 bases left between them. The germline CDR1 and CDR2 sequences are SGHNT and YYREEE (reference sequence). The CDR3 spans 15 residues. This chain's CDR3 is CASSGQGQGGGTQYF. The CDR3 bases are TGTGCCAGCAGCGGGCAAGGACAGGGAGGGGGGACCCAGTACTTC.

The chain joins TRBV25-1 to TRBJ2-1; 7 positions agree with TRBD2. Germline values: CDR1 MGHDK, CDR2 SYGVNS. The CDR3 covers 14 residues. The junction had 6 bases not matched to a gene; V was cut back by 0 bases and J by 10 bases. CDR3 sequence reads: CASSEYVPGGEQFF. For the CDR3, the DNA is TGTGCCAGCAGTGAATATGTACCGGGAGGCGAGCAGTTCTTC.

The chain is built from TRBV5-1 and TRBJ2-7; perhaps TRBD1 as D (7 bases). Trimming shortened V by 0 bases and J by 0 bases, and 13 bases separated the two germline ends. Germline-derived CDR1 and CDR2 are SGHRS and YFSETQ. CDR3 size: 16 residues. CDR3 in amino acids: CASSLAQGGISYEQYF. DNA for the CDR3: TGCGCCAGCAGCTTGGCGCAGGGGGGTATCTCCTACGAGCAGTACTTC.

The chain combines TRBV2 with TRBJ2-2; 7 bases line up with TRBD1. The length of the CDR3 is 12 residues. V lost 9 bases, J lost 3 bases, and 1 base stayed unmatched. Germline CDR1 SNHLY, CDR2 FYNNEI. CDR3 nucleotide sequence: TGTGCCAGTACAGGGGACACCGGGGAGCTGTTTTTT. Translating gives CASTGDTGELFF. Full variable domain (remainder filled in from reference TRBV2 and TRBJ2-2): EPEVTQTPSHQVTQMGQEVILRCVPISNHLYFYWYRQILGQKVEFLVSFYNNEISEKSEIFDDQFSVERPDGSNFTLKIRSTKLEDSAMYFCASTGDTGELFFGEGSRLTVL.

The V call is TRBV7-9, the J call TRBJ2-3, with 10 bases lining up with TRBD1. The CDR3 spans 15 residues. Germline V lookup: CDR1 SEHNR, CDR2 FQNEAQ (reference sequence). Trimming cost V 7 bases and J 1 base; bases outside gene matches: 5. This CDR3 is CASTTGTGGTDTQYF. CDR3 bases: TGTGCCAGCACAACCGGGACAGGGGGCACAGATACGCAGTATTTT.

The chain has TRBV10-3 and TRBJ1-1; 8 bases agree with TRBD1. The CDR3 totals 14 residues. CDR1 ENHRY and CDR2 SYGVKD come from the germline V gene. After removal of 4 bases from V and 1 base from J, the junction contained 2 bases not matched to a gene. Here the CDR3 DNA reads TGTGCCATCAGTGTTGGACAGGGGAACACTGAAGCTTTCTTT. Translation: CAISVGQGNTEAFF.

This chain links TRBV7-2 with TRBJ2-5; 15 bases line up with TRBD2. Germline CDR1 is SGHTA and CDR2 is FQGNSA. With 0 bases clipped from V and 3 bases from J, the junction kept 8 bases outside the gene matches. The CDR3 totals 19 residues. The CDR3, as DNA: TGTGCCAGCAGCTTAGCGGGACTAGCGGGGGGCCTCGGGGAAGAGACCCAGTACTTC. It encodes CASSLAGLAGGLGEETQYF.

The chain joins TRBV5-4 to TRBJ2-5; 11 positions agree with TRBD2. V was pared by 4 bases and J by 2 bases, with 4 bases of the junction left unmatched. CDR3 length: 15 amino acids. Per the germline V gene, CDR1 is SGHNT and CDR2 is YYREEE (reference sequence). CDR3 coding DNA: TGTGCCAGCAGCACCGGGACTAGCGGACAAGAGACCCAGTACTTC. Protein sequence: CASSTGTSGQETQYF.

The rearrangement joins TRBV30 to TRBJ2-1; 14 bases line up with TRBD2. This CDR3 comprises 17 residues. Germline CDR1 reads GTSNPN; CDR2 reads SVGIG (reference sequence). J lost 5 bases, V lost 3 bases, and 9 bases had no gene match. The CDR3 spells CAWRNSGGLAGDNEQFF. Written as DNA, the CDR3 is TGTGCCTGGAGAAATTCGGGGGGACTAGCGGGGGACAATGAGCAGTTCTTC.

The CDR3 nucleotides are TGTGCCAGCAGCACCGGGACACGGGGAGGCTACACCTTC. Translation: CASSTGTRGGYTF. J is TRBJ1-2 and V is TRBV21-1; TRBD1 is the table's D call and was not checked against the DNA. TRBV21-1 has pseudogene status. The CDR3 has 13 amino acids.

This clone was observed a handful of times. This chain connects TRBV18 to TRBJ1-1, with unresolved D. The CDR3 consists of 12 residues. The V gene's germline CDR1 is KGHSH and CDR2 LQKENI. Between the trimmed V and J ends, which lost 3 bases and 1 base, there was a span of 3 bases. The CDR3 nucleotides are TGTGCCAGCTCACCTCAGAACACTGAAGCTTTCTTT. Amino acid sequence: CASSPQNTEAFF.

For this clone: This CDR3 is missing its conserved last phenylalanine or tryptophan, likely due to a read error. The gene calls are TRBV28 and TRBJ2-7; tentative D call: TRBD1 (6 bases). Germline V gene lookup returns CDR1 MDHEN and CDR2 SYDVKM. The CDR3 is 13 residues long. Deletions cut 7 bases from V and 5 bases from J, with 15 bases between. The CDR3 DNA sequence: TGTGCCAGCACCCAACCCACAGGGAACGAGCAGTACCTC. Amino acid sequence: CASTQPTGNEQYL.

About this clone itself: Sequence at one end of the junction differs from germline and may be a read error. The rearrangement links TRBV7-7 to TRBJ2-7; tentatively, D is TRBD2 (6 bases). CDR1 and CDR2 from the germline V gene are SSHAT and FNYEAQ (reference sequence). The CDR3 is made up of 13 amino acids. The CDR3 nucleotides are TGTGCTAGCAGCTTAGCCTTGGGAGGCGAGCAGTACTTC. This translates into CASSLALGGEQYF.

The V and J genes are TRBV2 and TRBJ2-3, with 8 positions matching TRBD2. V lost 0 bases, J lost 6 bases, and 8 bases stayed unmatched. CDR1 SNHLY and CDR2 FYNNEI come from the germline V gene. The CDR3 runs to 16 residues. DNA for the CDR3: TGTGCCAGCAGTGAAGCGGCCAGCGGGAGTTGGGATACGCAGTATTTT. Its translation is CASSEAASGSWDTQYF.

CDR3 sequence reads: CASSSSWASGYTDTQYF. The DNA of the CDR3 is TGTGCCAGCAGCTCCTCCTGGGCTAGCGGATACACAGATACGCAGTATTTT. The chain combines TRBV9 with TRBJ2-3; 7 bases agree with TRBD2. The V gene end was trimmed by 4 bases and the J gene end by 2 bases; junction bases not matched to a gene: 13. Germline V gene lookup returns CDR1 SGDLS and CDR2 YYNGEE. The CDR3 is made up of 17 amino acids.

The V call is TRBV4-1, the J call TRBJ2-1, with D perhaps TRBD1 (7 bases). CDR3 length equals 14 residues. The V end lost 3 bases, the J end lost 15 bases, and 21 bases lay between the germline ends. CDR1 is MGHRA, CDR2 YSYEKL, per germline. The CDR3 reads CASSQKVFGTAGFF. CDR3 DNA: TGCGCCAGCAGCCAGAAAGTTTTTGGGACAGCGGGGTTCTTC.

The V gene is TRBV13, the J gene TRBJ2-5; D ambiguous. This CDR3 spans 15 amino acids. Trimming removed 5 bases at V and 2 bases at J, with 15 bases between. Per the germline V gene, CDR1 is PRHDT and CDR2 is FYEKMQ (reference sequence). CDR3 coding DNA: TGTGCCAGCAGCCCCGGCCCTATCGGGCAAGAGACCCAGTACTTC. It encodes CASSPGPIGQETQYF.

The chain carries TRBV9 and TRBJ1-3, with TRBD1 as a possible D gene (5 bases). CDR3 size: 14 residues. Germline V gene sequence: CDR1 SGDLS, CDR2 YYNGEE. V lost 0 bases and J 7 bases, leaving 11 bases between the germline ends. In nucleotides, the CDR3 is TGTGCCAGCAGCGTAGCTACTGGGGGGAACACCATATATTTT. It codes for CASSVATGGNTIYF.

This clone appeared once. The chain employs TRBV5-6 and TRBJ1-1; 7 bases agree with TRBD1. V lost 5 bases and J lost 3; bases outside the gene matches: 7. The CDR3 is 14 residues long. The germline gives CDR1 SGHDT, CDR2 YYEEEE. CDR3 DNA sequence: TGTGCCAGCAGATTGACAGGGAGATACACTGAAGCTTTCTTT. Protein product: CASRLTGRYTEAFF.

The chain combines TRBV6-1 with TRBJ2-1; D ambiguous. The germline V gene encodes CDR1 MNHNS and CDR2 SASEGT. The CDR3 covers 15 residues. V lost 5 bases and J 6 bases, leaving 17 bases between the germline ends. CDR3 sequence (DNA): TGTGCCAGCAGTCGTCAACCCGTCCCAGGCAATGAGCAGTTCTTC. It encodes CASSRQPVPGNEQFF.

V and J are TRBV18 and TRBJ1-5, with TRBD1 as a possible D gene (5 bases). V was trimmed by 3 bases and J by 4 bases, leaving 13 bases between them. Looked up from germline, CDR1 is KGHSH and CDR2 is LQKENI. The CDR3 totals 15 residues. The CDR3 DNA reads as TGTGCCAGCTCACCCCCGGGACTGGAGAATCAGCCCCAGCATTTT. Its protein is CASSPPGLENQPQHF.

With regard to this clone: One end of the junction does not line up with germline, which may come from a read error. The J gene is TRBJ2-7, the V gene TRBV7-8; D could derive from TRBD1 or TRBD2 (5 bases each). Per the germline V gene, CDR1 is SGHVS and CDR2 is FQNEAQ. The CDR3 covers 17 residues. CDR3 sequence reads: CASTLEGNPIGNYEQYF. DNA of the CDR3: TGTGCCAGCACCTTAGAGGGGAACCCTATTGGCAACTACGAGCAGTACTTC.

The rearrangement joins TRBV6-1 to TRBJ2-7, with a tentative D call TRBD2 (6 bases). There are 16 residues in the CDR3. Trimming shortened V by 3 bases and J by 0 bases, and 15 bases separated the two germline ends. Germline V gene lookup returns CDR1 MNHNS and CDR2 SASEGT. The chain's CDR3 is CASSEDQRVSSYEQYF. The CDR3, as DNA: TGTGCCAGCAGTGAGGACCAGCGGGTTTCCTCCTACGAGCAGTACTTC.